The 13 T cell receptor beta chains reported below all come from one sample, sequenced in a study of beta chain features in type 1 diabetes. Sequencing targeted expressed TCRB transcripts, as all isolated RNA had been reverse transcribed. The data were produced by immunoSEQ multiplex PCR, yet TCRdb's version contains in-frame clones alone and is incomplete. In the table there are 240,000 or so clones, 25% to 35% of which are singletons. The sample comprised central memory CD4+ T cells from blood. These receptor sequences come from a man aged 25-40 years in good health.

The chain carries TRBV29-1 and TRBJ2-1, with 8 bases that match TRBD2. This CDR3 is built from 13 residues. In germline, CDR1 is SQVTM, CDR2 ANQGSEA. V lost 4 bases and J lost 9; bases outside the gene matches: 8. The CDR3 bases are TGCAGCGTTGGGAGCGGGAGCAAGGGTGAGCAGTTCTTC. Protein product: CSVGSGSKGEQFF.

This clone was counted a few times. The CDR3 loop reads CASRGLAVNTGELFF. The CDR3 DNA sequence: TGTGCCAGCAGGGGACTAGCGGTAAACACCGGGGAGCTGTTTTTT. The genes are TRBV27 and TRBJ2-2; 11 nucleotides agree with TRBD2. V trimming: 6 bases; J trimming: 2 bases; junction bases outside the gene matches: 2. Germline CDR1 reads MNHEY; CDR2 reads SMNVEV (reference sequence). This CDR3 contains 15 residues.

The genes are TRBV30 and TRBJ2-5; no clear D gene. With 0 bases removed from V and 3 bases from J, the gap between germline ends came to 5 bases. CDR3 length: 12 amino acids. Germline lookup yields CDR1 GTSNPN and CDR2 SVGIG (reference sequence). CDR3 nucleotide sequence: TGTGCCTGGAGTGTACGAGAAGAGACCCAGTACTTC. This gives the protein CAWSVREETQYF.

This clone was seen once. This chain joins TRBV7-2 and TRBJ2-7; no clear D gene. This CDR3 comprises 14 residues. V dropped 2 bases and J dropped 0 bases, with 8 bases sitting between them. The germline V gene has CDR1 SGHTA and CDR2 FQGNSA. The CDR3 loop is CASSLTQSSYEQYF. CDR3 bases: TGTGCCAGCAGCTTAACCCAGAGCTCCTACGAGCAGTACTTC.

This clone was observed a few times. This chain uses TRBV27 with TRBJ2-1, with D unresolved. Trimming took off 4 bases at V and 15 bases at J, with 13 bases between the two ends. From germline, CDR1 is MNHEY and CDR2 SMNVEV (reference sequence). The CDR3 runs to 11 residues. CDR3 sequence (DNA): TGTGCCAGCAGTTACCTAGGCTCCCGGTTCTTC. This translates into CASSYLGSRFF.

This clone was seen a handful of times. The rearrangement uses TRBV2 and TRBJ2-4; no definite D call. Between the trimmed V and J ends, which lost 6 bases and 5 bases, there was a span of 8 bases. Germline values: CDR1 SNHLY, CDR2 FYNNEI. CDR3 size: 12 residues. CDR3 DNA sequence: TGTGCCAGCAGATTTTCTGAAAACATTCAGTACTTC. It translates to CASRFSENIQYF.

This clone has a handful of counts. The gene calls are TRBV11-2 and TRBJ2-3; TRBD1 matches at 9 bases. This CDR3 is 15 amino acids long. V trimming: 5 bases; J trimming: 2 bases; junction bases outside the gene matches: 5. Germline V gives CDR1 SGHAT, CDR2 FQNNGV. The CDR3 reads CASSPRTGATDTQYF. The CDR3 nucleotides are TGTGCCAGCAGCCCACGGACAGGGGCCACAGATACGCAGTATTTT.

The chain is built from TRBV10-3 and TRBJ2-7; no clear D. Germline loops: CDR1 ENHRY, CDR2 SYGVKD. V was clipped by 1 base and J by 7 bases, with 11 bases between them. The CDR3 consists of 13 residues. CDR3 protein: CAISEFQELEQYF. In DNA, the CDR3 is TGTGCCATCAGTGAGTTCCAGGAGCTGGAGCAGTACTTC.

This clone was counted at least ten times. V gene TRBV9 combines with J gene TRBJ2-1; the D is unclear. Trimming cost V 7 bases and J 8 bases, with 16 bases left between them. Germline CDR1 SGDLS, CDR2 YYNGEE. The length of the CDR3 is 13 residues. The CDR3: CASFFLGRDEQFF. In DNA, the CDR3 is TGTGCCAGCTTTTTCCTTGGGCGCGATGAGCAGTTCTTC.

This clone was recorded a few times. J is TRBJ2-4 and V is TRBV23-1; tentative D call: TRBD2 (6 bases). TRBV23-1 is designated an ORF whose function remains uncertain. The CDR3 spans 15 residues. Trimming pared 4 bases from V and 0 bases from J, leaving 10 bases between. CDR3 amino acids: CASSPRGRAKNIQYF. CDR3 nucleotide sequence: TGCGCCAGCAGTCCCCGGGGGAGAGCCAAAAACATTCAGTACTTC.

Note on this clone: Just one base apart from a much larger clone, this may be a read error. This chain connects TRBV29-1 to TRBJ2-5, with 9 positions matching TRBD2. Trimming removed 7 bases from V and 7 bases from J; junction bases left unmatched: 19. Germline CDR1 and CDR2: SQVTM and ANQGSEA. This CDR3 comprises 16 residues. As DNA, the CDR3 is TGCAGCGGCCCTGAAACCCTAGCGGGACGGTATGGGACCCAGTACTTC. This encodes CSGPETLAGRYGTQYF.

The chain has TRBV4-2 and TRBJ1-4; tentatively, D is TRBD1 (5 bases). This CDR3 spans 14 amino acids. V shed 8 bases and J shed 3 bases, with 13 bases lying between them. Per germline, CDR1 LGHNA and CDR2 YNFKEQ. The CDR3 is CASRKRGANEKLFF. Here the CDR3 DNA reads TGTGCCAGCCGGAAGCGAGGGGCTAATGAAAAACTGTTTTTT.

This clone was counted between two and nine times. The same CDR3 arises from other DNA sequences in this sample as well. The chain combines TRBV29-1 with TRBJ1-3; D unresolved. CDR3 length equals 12 residues. Germline V gene sequence: CDR1 SQVTM, CDR2 ANQGSEA. V was shortened by 6 bases and J by 1 base, with 7 bases between the two germline ends. This chain's CDR3 is CSVVESGNTIYF. Written as DNA, the CDR3 is TGCAGCGTGGTGGAGTCTGGAAACACCATATATTTT.